The 9 T cell receptor beta chains below all came from one sample that was sequenced in a study of T cell clonality in common variable immunodeficiency. Findings and limits, study-wide: Common variable immunodeficiency TCR beta sequences reportedly had fewer deletions and N-nucleotide insertions.

Data came from immunoSEQ multiplex PCR; TCRdb stores just in-frame clones and leaves some out. In total the sample includes about 23,000 clones, none of them seen once. Their target antigens are unknown. Sequenced material: peripheral blood mononuclear cells. These receptors were obtained from a human donor with common variable immunodeficiency.

This clone was seen more than once but under ten times. The read comes to an end 3 residues before the CDR3 does, leaving the germline J gene to fill in the end. This chain connects TRBV7-9 to TRBJ1-1; TRBD1 aligns across 7 bases. Germline trimming cut 3 bases from V and 5 bases from J; bases unmatched to any gene: 9. CDR1 is SEHNR and CDR2 is FQNEAQ in the germline V gene (reference sequence). The CDR3 runs 15 residues. The sequenced CDR3 bases are TGTGCCAGCAGCTTCTGGACAGGCGGGAATACTGAA. As protein: CASSFWTGGNTE. The entire CDR3 is CASSFWTGGNTEAFF.

In this sample, this clone turned up many times. The read comes to an end 3 residues before the CDR3 does, leaving the germline J gene to fill in the end. This sequence joins TRBV2 and TRBJ2-1; D is ambiguous. The V end lost 3 bases, the J end lost 4 bases, and 7 bases lay between the germline ends. CDR1 and CDR2 (germline): SNHLY, FYNNEI. This CDR3 spans 13 amino acids. The CDR3 sequence is CASSDWRYNEQFF. The sequenced part of the CDR3 DNA is TGTGCCAGCAGTGACTGGCGGTACAATGAG.

About this clone: The read is 3 residues too short to cover the CDR3 end, so that end is filled in from the germline J gene. This rearrangement joins TRBV19 to TRBJ2-7; D perhaps matches TRBD2 (6 bases). This CDR3 region has 15 residues. The germline V gene has CDR1 LNHDA and CDR2 SQIVND (reference sequence). V was shortened by 7 bases and J by 3 bases, with 19 bases between the two germline ends. The CDR3 spells CASKDRDFGNYEQYF. CDR3 DNA (partial): TGTGCCAGTAAGGACCGGGACTTTGGGAACTACGAG. The variable domain in full, with the rest retrieved from reference TRBV19 and TRBJ2-7, is DGGITQSPKYLFRKEGQNVTLSCEQNLNHDAMYWYRQDPGQGLRLIYYSQIVNDFQKGDIAEGYSVSREKKESFPLTVTSAQKNPTAFYLCASKDRDFGNYEQYFGPGTRLTVT.

Judged by abundance, this clone is medium-sized (0.01 to 0.1%). The read gets to within 3 residues of the CDR3 end, and the germline J gene fills in the rest. The chain joins TRBV20-1 to TRBJ2-5; 12 positions agree with TRBD2. CDR1 is DFQATT and CDR2 is SNEGSKA in the germline V gene (reference sequence). V was clipped by 3 bases and J by 2 bases; unmatched bases: 13. This CDR3 has 18 amino acids. CDR3 amino acids: CSARAWTSGAETQETQYF. CDR3 DNA (partial): TGCAGTGCTAGGGCCTGGACTAGCGGGGCTGAGACACAAGAGACC.

This clone was counted ten times or more. The read ends 3 residues shy of where the CDR3 ends; the end is completed using the germline J gene. The chain links TRBV14 to TRBJ1-2, with D perhaps TRBD1 (5 bases). The CDR3 extends over 14 amino acids. V gave up 4 bases and J gave up 4 bases, with 13 bases separating them. Germline-derived CDR1 and CDR2 are SGHDN and FVKESK. CDR3 DNA, as far as it was read: TGTGCCAGCAGCCCAACATCAGGGAGCTATGGC. This codes for CASSPTSGSYG. The full CDR3 protein reads CASSPTSGSYGYTF.

This clone has just a few counts. The read terminates 3 residues ahead of where the CDR3 ends, so the germline J gene completes it. The J gene is TRBJ1-4, the V gene TRBV30; D is possibly TRBD1 (5 bases). Per the germline V gene, CDR1 is GTSNPN and CDR2 is SVGIG (reference sequence). Deletions cut 7 bases from V and 8 bases from J, with 17 bases between. The CDR3 loop spans 13 amino acids. CDR3 DNA, as far as it was read: TGTGCCTTCACGGGGGAGAAAGAAGAAAAA. Amino acids: CAFTGEKEEK. The whole CDR3 sequence reads CAFTGEKEEKLFF.

About this clone itself: The read finishes 3 residues shy of the CDR3 end, and the germline J gene is used to complete it. The V and J genes are TRBV19 and TRBJ1-6, with D tentatively TRBD1 (6 bases). CDR1 is LNHDA and CDR2 is SQIVND in the germline V gene (reference sequence). V dropped 9 bases and J dropped 5 bases, with 17 bases sitting between them. The CDR3 runs to 15 residues. CDR3 sequence reads: CASGATGDNNSPLHF. CDR3 DNA, as far as it was read: TGTGCCAGCGGGGCGACAGGAGACAATAATTCACCC.

This clone was counted only a few times. The read halts 3 residues ahead of the CDR3 end, with the missing end drawn from the germline J gene. This rearrangement joins TRBV29-1 to TRBJ2-5; D might be TRBD1 or TRBD2, each matching 5 bases. V lost 6 bases and J lost 5, with 13 bases in between. Per germline, CDR1 SQVTM and CDR2 ANQGSEA. The CDR3 runs 12 residues. CDR3 in amino acids: CSVPFEGETQYF. Incomplete CDR3 DNA: TGCAGCGTCCCCTTTGAGGGGGAGACC.

In this sample, this clone turned up a few times. The read falls 3 residues short of the CDR3 end, and the missing part is taken from the germline J gene. The chain has TRBV29-1 and TRBJ2-3, with D possibly TRBD2 on 7 matching bases. Per germline, CDR1 SQVTM and CDR2 ANQGSEA. The CDR3 has 13 residues. Trimming took 8 bases from V and 5 from J, leaving 17 bases between them. The sequenced part of the CDR3 DNA is TGCAGCCTGGAAGGGGGGGTCGGAGATACG. Protein: CSLEGGVGDT. The entire CDR3 sequence reads CSLEGGVGDTQYF.